The rows below give T cell receptor beta chains drawn from one sample of a study of T cell changes during pregnancy in multiple sclerosis. Profiling relied on immunoSEQ multiplex PCR, and the TCRdb table lists in-frame clones only, not all of them. Among over 100,000 clones listed, 80% to 95% were seen once. The sample was peripheral blood, taken in the third trimester of pregnancy. The receptors were sampled from a female donor with multiple sclerosis, enrolled in a pregnancy study. Both conserved end residues are trimmed from each CDR3. Expanded clones get a size class; other rows say once, few or many, or leave the size out.

j_call clone_size v_call cdr3_aa
TRBJ2-3 . TRBV11-2 ASRIGTGSDTQY
TRBJ2-2 . TRBV5-4 ASSLGAPNTGELF
TRBJ1-2 . TRBV6-1 ASSWELPHYGYT
TRBJ1-1 few TRBV6-5 ASSYDRGGTEAF
TRBJ2-5 . TRBV6-1 ASSALGQKQETQY
TRBJ1-2 . TRBV9 ASSGRTGSGYT
TRBJ1-5 . TRBV19 ASSIGASNQPQH
TRBJ2-1 . TRBV5-1 ASSWDSSYNEQF
TRBJ2-5 . TRBV5-1 ASSRGGETQY
TRBJ1-2 . TRBV2 ASSTSPGYGYT
TRBJ2-2 . TRBV27 ASRTPAGQGNVGELF
TRBJ2-1 . TRBV19 ASSIGGGQYNEQF
TRBJ2-3 . TRBV5-4 ASSSGTVRNTQY
TRBJ2-7 few TRBV6-1 ASSEARTTYEQY
TRBJ2-3 . TRBV5-4 ASSLGGRGVSGTDTQY
TRBJ1-1 . TRBV29-1 SVSRASDTEAF
TRBJ2-7 . TRBV5-1 ASSLSGGAGYEQY
TRBJ1-5 once TRBV6-1 ASRPTGKGNQPQH
TRBJ1-2 . TRBV9 APCTGNYGYT
TRBJ2-3 . TRBV7-3 ASSSGLAGGRDTQY
TRBJ2-3 . TRBV5-4 ASSRRPGSADTQY
TRBJ2-1 once TRBV5-1 ASGTGGYNEQF
TRBJ2-5 . TRBV2 ASRGGRQETQY
TRBJ2-1 . TRBV9 ASSALEGGSYNEQF
TRBJ1-4 . TRBV7-6 ASSLRGGTNEKLF
TRBJ2-1 . TRBV28 ASSQTSGVNNEQF
TRBJ1-5 . TRBV10-3 AISEQGAGNQPQH
TRBJ1-1 . TRBV5-5 ASSLTFGQGVKEAF
TRBJ2-7 . TRBV10-1 ASSEAGLAGDYEQY
TRBJ2-1 . TRBV5-4 ASTQAGKGEQF
TRBJ1-2 . TRBV19 ASSRGQRYGYT
TRBJ1-1 few TRBV19 ASSIQGDTEAF
TRBJ2-7 . TRBV5-1 ASSRSGGGHSYEQY
TRBJ2-7 . TRBV25-1 ASTGTAPSYEQY
TRBJ1-1 . TRBV28 ASSLSGAQAF
TRBJ1-1 few TRBV28 ASRRGGEAF
TRBJ2-3 . TRBV9 ASSVETSSDTQY
TRBJ2-1 . TRBV13 ASSSSSGGGPINEQF
TRBJ2-7 once TRBV27 ASSLRGLVSYEQY
TRBJ1-5 . TRBV7-8 ASNRGGLEPQH
TRBJ1-2 . TRBV7-2 ASSLYSGEGNYGYT
TRBJ1-2 . TRBV30 ACTQGQGTST
TRBJ2-6 few TRBV4-1 ASSLTGSSSGANVLT
TRBJ1-1 . TRBV4-2 ASSQPGTGLGMGTEAF
TRBJ2-6 . TRBV11-2 AGSGPGANVLT
TRBJ1-1 . TRBV5-5 ASSLVAGYGTEAF
TRBJ1-6 . TRBV2 ASSERGREASPLH
TRBJ1-1 . TRBV2 ASSELGGDTEAF
TRBJ1-6 . TRBV25-1 ASRQSGKPQFNSPLH
TRBJ1-4 . TRBV29-1 SVPTGNVGVRNEKLF
TRBJ1-1 . TRBV2 ASIQKRVGQNPAF
TRBJ2-7 . TRBV18 ASSPTGTTNDEQY
TRBJ1-1 . TRBV19 ASSPRTENTEAF
TRBJ2-6 once TRBV19 ASSIGPGSSGANVLT